What follows are 27 T cell receptor beta chains derived from one specimen sequenced in a study of blood T cell repertoires in COVID-19. The assay was immunoSEQ multiplex PCR, and TCRdb's table has in-frame clones only and misses some. Of 150,000 to 200,000 clones listed, roughly four fifths are singletons. The sample comprised peripheral blood. Every receptor here comes from a man in his 70s who had recovered from COVID-19.

DNA of the CDR3: TGTGCCAGCAGCAAACGGGACACTTTAGCCAAAAACATTCAGTACTTC. Translated: CASSKRDTLAKNIQYF. This chain connects TRBV7-2 to TRBJ2-4, with D tentatively TRBD1 (6 bases). Trimming took 5 bases from V and 0 from J, leaving 14 bases between them. CDR1 and CDR2 (germline): SGHTA, FQGNSA. This CDR3 comprises 16 residues.

The V call is TRBV6-1, the J call TRBJ1-2, with D uncertain. Looked up from germline, CDR1 is MNHNS and CDR2 is SASEGT. This CDR3 comprises 11 residues. Trimming took off 3 bases at V and 8 bases at J, with 7 bases between the two ends. The CDR3: CASSELAGYTF. CDR3 coding DNA: TGTGCCAGCAGTGAGTTGGCCGGCTACACCTTC.

The chain is built from TRBV5-1 and TRBJ2-7, with 7 bases matching TRBD2. The J segment lost 6 bases and the V segment lost 6 bases, leaving 15 bases of the junction unmatched. This CDR3 region has 15 residues. Germline V CDR1 and CDR2: SGHRS, YFSETQ. The CDR3 region has the DNA TGCGCCAGCACCTGGGGGGGAGGGCCCCAAACCGAGCAGTACTTC. It translates to CASTWGGGPQTEQYF.

J is TRBJ1-1 and V is TRBV7-8; no clear D. Germline CDR1 is SGHVS and CDR2 is FQNEAQ. Trimming removed 0 bases from V and 11 bases from J, with 13 bases in between. The CDR3 has 13 residues. The CDR3 sequence: CASSLASRLWAFF. The CDR3 bases are TGTGCCAGCAGCTTAGCAAGTAGACTTTGGGCTTTCTTT. The whole variable domain, filled in from reference TRBV7-8 and TRBJ1-1, reads GAGVSQSPRYKVAKRGQDVALRCDPISGHVSLFWYQQALGQGPEFLTYFQNEAQLDKSGLPSDRFFAERPEGSVSTLKIQRTQQEDSAVYLCASSLASRLWAFFGQGTRLTVV.

V gene TRBV18 combines with J gene TRBJ1-2; the match to TRBD1 covers 9 bases. This CDR3 spans 17 amino acids. Germline CDR1 KGHSH, CDR2 LQKENI. V trimming: 6 bases; J trimming: 2 bases; junction bases outside the gene matches: 13. The CDR3 DNA follows: TGTGCCAGCTCCAGGGGACAGGGCTCGAGTTGGAACTATGGCTACACCTTC. This sequence encodes CASSRGQGSSWNYGYTF.

The chain has TRBV7-6 and TRBJ2-7; D not resolved. Germline V gene lookup returns CDR1 SGHVS and CDR2 FNYEAQ. There are 14 residues in the CDR3. The V and J ends lost 5 bases and 0 bases respectively, with 11 bases between them. DNA for the CDR3: TGTGCCAGCAGCCTCCTCACAGACTCCTACGAGCAGTACTTC. Translation: CASSLLTDSYEQYF.

J is TRBJ2-2 and V is TRBV11-1; tentative D call: TRBD1 (6 bases). The CDR3 has 16 amino acids. V was trimmed by 3 bases and J by 0 bases, leaving 11 bases between them. Germline V CDR1 and CDR2: SGHAT, FQDESV (reference sequence). CDR3 amino acids: CASSFGEGANTGELFF. CDR3 in DNA: TGTGCCAGCAGCTTCGGAGAGGGGGCGAACACCGGGGAGCTGTTTTTT.

Remarks on this clone: The identical CDR3 is also encoded by other nucleotide sequences in the sample. The genes are TRBV2 and TRBJ1-5, with no clear D. The ends were cut back, 4 bases at V and 0 bases at J, with 7 bases in the middle. The germline CDR1 and CDR2 sequences are SNHLY and FYNNEI. The CDR3 has 14 amino acids. As DNA, the CDR3 is TGTGCCAGCAGTGCGACAAATAGCAATCAGCCCCAGCATTTT. It translates to CASSATNSNQPQHF.

CDR3: CASSQGGRQTGELFF. CDR3 coding DNA: TGTGCCAGCAGCCAGGGCGGGAGGCAAACCGGGGAGCTGTTTTTT. The chain joins TRBV3-1 (or the pseudogene TRBV3-2) to TRBJ2-2, with 8 bases aligning to TRBD2. Trimming cost V 3 bases and J 5 bases; bases outside gene matches: 5. Germline CDR1 and CDR2: LGHDT and YNNKEL (reference sequence). The length of the CDR3 is 15 residues.

V is TRBV10-3 and J is TRBJ2-3; 7 nucleotides align to TRBD2. CDR3 length: 15 amino acids. Germline-derived CDR1 and CDR2 are ENHRY and SYGVKD. J gave up 5 bases and V 7 bases, and 12 bases lay outside the gene matches. The CDR3 nucleotides read TGTGCCATCACAAACGGCGGGGGAGGTGGAGATACGCAGTATTTT. This encodes CAITNGGGGGDTQYF.

V and J are TRBV5-1 and TRBJ2-3, with D possibly matching TRBD2 (5 bases). Trimming pared 3 bases from V and 2 bases from J, leaving 16 bases between. Germline values: CDR1 SGHRS, CDR2 YFSETQ. The CDR3 sequence is 16 residues long. The CDR3 region has the DNA TGCGCCAGCAGCTCCTATTCAGCGGAGTACACAGATACGCAGTATTTT. This encodes CASSSYSAEYTDTQYF.

This chain joins TRBV18 and TRBJ2-1; 12 nucleotides line up with TRBD1. With V trimmed by 3 bases and J by 10 bases, 10 bases remained unmatched. This CDR3 is 16 amino acids long. Germline values: CDR1 KGHSH, CDR2 LQKENI. CDR3 amino acids: CASSPPGQGARWEQFF. For the CDR3, the DNA is TGTGCCAGCTCACCGCCGGGACAGGGGGCAAGGTGGGAGCAGTTCTTC.

A remark on this clone: At one end, the junction sequence differs from germline, possibly due to a read error. The V call is TRBV19, the J call TRBJ1-5; D possibly corresponds to TRBD1 (5 bases). The CDR3 contains 12 residues. Per germline, CDR1 LNHDA and CDR2 SQIVND (reference sequence). The CDR3 spells CASRRSQGSYYF. Here the CDR3 DNA reads TGTGCCAGTAGAAGAAGCCAGGGTTCCTATTATTTT.

V usage is TRBV28 and J usage is TRBJ2-1; weak D call: TRBD2 (6 bases). The CDR3 sequence is 16 residues long. Trimming stripped 4 bases from V and 0 bases from J, with 13 bases between. Germline CDR1 and CDR2: MDHEN and SYDVKM. The CDR3 region has the DNA TGTGCCAGCAGTTCGATAGCGGATAGCTCCTACAATGAGCAGTTCTTC. Protein: CASSSIADSSYNEQFF.

This clone turned up a few times. In DNA, the CDR3 is TGTGCCAGCAGGGCGGGAAGCCTTGAAGCTTTCTTT. Translation gives CASRAGSLEAFF. This rearrangement joins TRBV28 to TRBJ1-1; no clear D. The CDR3 has 12 amino acids. The V and J ends lost 6 bases and 7 bases respectively, with 12 bases between them. The germline V gene has CDR1 MDHEN and CDR2 SYDVKM.

The chain employs TRBV7-9 and TRBJ2-1, with a possible D match to TRBD2 (7 bases). V shed 5 bases and J shed 8 bases, with 22 bases lying between them. This CDR3 has 16 residues. CDR1 and CDR2 (germline): SEHNR, FQNEAQ (reference sequence). CDR3 nucleotides: TGTGCCAGCAGCCCACGACGCGGACTAGGGGGTGATGAGCAGTTCTTC. This translates into CASSPRRGLGGDEQFF.

This chain links TRBV27 with TRBJ2-3; TRBD2 aligns across 8 bases. Germline V gene sequence: CDR1 MNHEY, CDR2 SMNVEV (reference sequence). CDR3 length equals 16 residues. The V gene end was trimmed by 4 bases and the J gene end by 0 bases; junction bases not matched to a gene: 6. CDR3 coding DNA: TGTGCCAGCAGTTCTACGGGAGGGACTAGCACAGATACGCAGTATTTT. Translated, it gives CASSSTGGTSTDTQYF.

This chain connects TRBV29-1 to TRBJ2-3, with 12 bases identical to TRBD2. This CDR3 has 16 amino acids. After removal of 5 bases from V and 2 bases from J, the junction contained 8 bases not matched to a gene. In germline, CDR1 is SQVTM, CDR2 ANQGSEA. This CDR3 is CSVHGTSGLPTDTQYF. The CDR3 DNA sequence: TGCAGCGTTCACGGGACTAGCGGGCTCCCCACAGATACGCAGTATTTT.

The chain combines TRBV2 with TRBJ1-2; D not certain. The CDR3 is 12 amino acids. Germline CDR1 and CDR2: SNHLY and FYNNEI. The V and J ends lost 10 bases and 1 base respectively, with 10 bases between them. The CDR3 reads CATEEGNYGYTF. The DNA for the CDR3 is TGTGCCACCGAGGAGGGTAACTATGGCTACACCTTC.

This clone has a handful of counts. This rearrangement joins TRBV15 to TRBJ2-5, with a weak D call TRBD2 (5 bases). The germline V gene has CDR1 LNHNV and CDR2 YYDKDF (reference sequence). The CDR3 runs to 15 residues. The V gene lost 0 bases and the J gene lost 5 bases, with 13 bases spanning the gap. The CDR3 region has the DNA TGTGCCACCAGCAGAGATGTTTCAGCGGCGGAGACCCAGTACTTC. Protein sequence: CATSRDVSAAETQYF. Full variable domain (outside the CDR3, taken from reference TRBV15 and TRBJ2-5): DAMVIQNPRYQVTQFGKPVTLSCSQTLNHNVMYWYQQKSSQAPKLLFHYYDKDFNNEADTPDNFQSRRPNTSFCFLDIRSPGLGDTAMYLCATSRDVSAAETQYFGPGTRLLVL.

The gene calls are TRBV5-1 and TRBJ2-3; D perhaps matches TRBD1 (5 bases). CDR3 size: 14 residues. The V end was cut by 2 bases, the J end by 5 bases, with 12 bases between. Germline lookup yields CDR1 SGHRS and CDR2 YFSETQ. CDR3 sequence (DNA): TGCGCCAGCAGCTTTCGCCAGGGCCAAGATACGCAGTATTTT. Its protein product is CASSFRQGQDTQYF.

CDR3 sequence: CASSHYLSGADYEQYF. The CDR3 DNA follows: TGCGCCAGCAGCCATTACCTAAGCGGTGCCGACTACGAGCAGTACTTC. This chain links TRBV4-1 with TRBJ2-7; the D gene is possibly TRBD2 (5 bases). The germline gives CDR1 MGHRA, CDR2 YSYEKL. V was clipped by 3 bases and J by 3 bases, with 18 bases between them. This CDR3 has 16 residues.

This clone was recorded once. This rearrangement joins TRBV18 to TRBJ1-1; D not certain. The CDR3 has 14 amino acids. V was cut by 6 bases and J by 6 bases, with 17 bases left in between. Germline assignment: CDR1 KGHSH and CDR2 LQKENI. CDR3 sequence: CASSFTGLMAEAFF. The DNA for the CDR3 is TGTGCCAGCTCCTTCACCGGACTCATGGCTGAAGCTTTCTTT.

J is TRBJ2-1 and V is TRBV5-1; 14 nucleotides agree with TRBD2. The germline gives CDR1 SGHRS, CDR2 YFSETQ. The CDR3 spans 14 residues. V shed 4 bases, J shed 9 bases, and the junction held 3 bases outside the gene matches. In nucleotides, the CDR3 is TGCGCCAGCAGCCCGGGACTAGCGGGAGTTGAGCAGTTCTTC. The encoded protein is CASSPGLAGVEQFF.

The V gene is TRBV21-1, the J gene TRBJ1-5; the D call of TRBD1 is as the table states it, not checked on the DNA. TRBV21-1 has pseudogene status. There are 17 residues in the CDR3. This CDR3 reads CASSNAAGQGSNQPQHF. The CDR3 coding sequence is TGTGCCAGCAGCAACGCAGCTGGACAGGGTAGCAATCAGCCCCAGCATTTT.

The chain is built from TRBV28 and TRBJ2-2, with TRBD1 matching 9 bases. The CDR3 runs to 17 residues. CDR1 MDHEN and CDR2 SYDVKM come from the germline V gene. V dropped 2 bases and J dropped 3; count of bases not matched to a gene: 7. The chain's CDR3 is CASSLKLRTGDTGELFF. DNA of the CDR3: TGTGCCAGCAGTTTAAAATTAAGGACAGGGGACACCGGGGAGCTGTTTTTT.

This chain uses TRBV6-1 with TRBJ1-1; unclear D gene. CDR3 length: 13 amino acids. The V and J ends lost 2 bases and 1 base respectively, with 5 bases between them. Germline assignment: CDR1 MNHNS and CDR2 SASEGT. The DNA of the CDR3 is TGTGCCAGCAGTGAATTGGCGAACACTGAAGCTTTCTTT. Its protein product is CASSELANTEAFF.